The 21 T cell receptor beta chains given below trace back to one sample, sequenced in a study of cytomegalovirus exposure and HLA in healthy donors. This table comes from immunoSEQ multiplex PCR, and its TCRdb copy is limited to in-frame clones, with some not included. In the table there are roughly 50,000 clones, over 75% of which are singletons. Sequenced: PBMCs. These receptors came from a man between 18 and 35 years old in good health and CMV-seronegative.

This chain joins TRBV5-6 and TRBJ2-2, with no clear D. CDR3 length equals 13 residues. V was shortened by 0 bases and J by 4 bases, with 4 bases between the two germline ends. Germline V gives CDR1 SGHDT, CDR2 YYEEEE. The CDR3 loop is CASSLASTGELFF. CDR3 bases: TGTGCCAGCAGCTTGGCCAGCACCGGGGAGCTGTTTTTT.

The chain uses TRBV19 and TRBJ2-2; no definite D call. This CDR3 is built from 13 residues. The germline gives CDR1 LNHDA, CDR2 SQIVND (reference sequence). V was shortened by 7 bases and J by 1 base, with 7 bases between the two germline ends. For the CDR3, the DNA is TGTGCCAGTATTGAGAGGAACACCGGGGAGCTGTTTTTT. This codes for CASIERNTGELFF.

The chain has TRBV4-1 and TRBJ2-7; 7 bases are a match to TRBD2. The CDR3 spans 19 residues. Unmatched junction bases numbered 19, after V lost 0 bases and J lost 5 bases. Germline V gene data show CDR1 as MGHRA and CDR2 as YSYEKL. Here the CDR3 reads CASSQDVMEGGAEADEQYF. CDR3 in DNA: TGCGCCAGCAGCCAAGATGTGATGGAGGGAGGGGCTGAGGCCGACGAGCAGTACTTC.

The genes are TRBV7-8 and TRBJ1-5; D unresolved. The germline V gene encodes CDR1 SGHVS and CDR2 FQNEAQ. Between the trimmed V and J ends, which lost 3 bases and 4 bases, there was a span of 7 bases. This CDR3 is 13 amino acids long. CDR3 in DNA: TGTGCCAGCAGCTTGGACTTAAATCAGCCCCAGCATTTT. Translating it yields CASSLDLNQPQHF.

This chain joins TRBV6-1 and TRBJ2-5; D may be TRBD1 (6 bases). There are 13 residues in the CDR3. The germline CDR1 and CDR2 sequences are MNHNS and SASEGT. Trimming removed 7 bases at V and 1 base at J, with 10 bases between. In DNA, the CDR3 is TGTGCCAGCACCCGGGACATCCAAGAGACCCAGTACTTC. This codes for CASTRDIQETQYF.

The V gene is TRBV15, the J gene TRBJ1-5; possible D gene TRBD1, 5 bases. Germline V lookup: CDR1 LNHNV, CDR2 YYDKDF (reference sequence). The CDR3 consists of 16 residues. The V and J ends lost 0 bases and 6 bases respectively, with 15 bases between them. The CDR3 spells CATSRDLGRVGQPQHF. Written as DNA, the CDR3 is TGTGCCACCAGCAGAGATTTAGGCAGGGTCGGTCAGCCCCAGCATTTT.

This chain connects TRBV6-5 to TRBJ2-5; TRBD1 aligns across 7 bases. V was clipped by 6 bases and J by 5 bases; unmatched bases: 6. The CDR3 runs 13 residues. Germline V CDR1 and CDR2: MNHEY, SVGAGI. As DNA, the CDR3 is TGTGCCAGCAGGGGCAGGGGGTACGAGACCCAGTACTTC. This codes for CASRGRGYETQYF.

The chain recombines TRBV5-5 with TRBJ2-7; D perhaps matches TRBD1 (6 bases). This CDR3 comprises 13 residues. Trimming took 0 bases from V and 4 from J, leaving 8 bases between them. Germline CDR1 reads SGHKS; CDR2 reads YYEKEE (reference sequence). CDR3 in DNA: TGTGCCAGCAGCTTGGCCGGACAGTACGAGCAGTACTTC. Translation: CASSLAGQYEQYF.

This clone was found once. The chain uses TRBV2 and TRBJ1-2; the D gene is possibly TRBD1 (6 bases). The V gene's germline CDR1 is SNHLY and CDR2 FYNNEI. The V end was cut by 1 base, the J end by 8 bases, with 14 bases between. This CDR3 region has 14 residues. CDR3 coding DNA: TGTGCCAGCAGTGAAGGCAGGGGTCGGGAAGGCTACACCTTC. Translating gives CASSEGRGREGYTF.

The CDR3 spells CASSPPGRGNEKLFF. Here the CDR3 DNA reads TGTGCCAGTAGTCCTCCAGGACGGGGAAATGAAAAACTGTTTTTT. This chain connects TRBV19 to TRBJ1-4, with D uncertain. The CDR3 is made up of 15 amino acids. The germline CDR1 and CDR2 sequences are LNHDA and SQIVND (reference sequence). V lost 5 bases, J lost 5 bases, and 15 bases lay in between.

This sequence joins TRBV30 and TRBJ2-2; D not resolved. Germline CDR1 is GTSNPN and CDR2 is SVGIG (reference sequence). CDR3 size: 13 residues. V gave up 0 bases and J gave up 4 bases, with 6 bases separating them. The CDR3 DNA reads as TGTGCCTGGAGTGTTGGCGGCACCGGGGAGCTGTTTTTT. Protein product: CAWSVGGTGELFF. Full variable domain (missing parts from reference TRBV30 and TRBJ2-2): SQTIHQWPATLVQPVGSPLSLECTVEGTSNPNLYWYRQAAGRGLQLLFYSVGIGQISSEVPQNLSASRPQDRQFILSSKKLLLSDSGFYLCAWSVGGTGELFFGEGSRLTVL.

The chain combines TRBV25-1 with TRBJ1-2, with 10 bases identical to TRBD1. Germline V gene sequence: CDR1 MGHDK, CDR2 SYGVNS. V shed 4 bases and J 7 bases; nucleotides not matched to a gene: 9. This CDR3 is built from 15 residues. The CDR3 DNA reads TGTGCCAGCAGTGCCCCCGGGACAGGGGTGCGTGGCTACACCTTC. Its protein product is CASSAPGTGVRGYTF.

This chain links TRBV4-2 with TRBJ2-5, with D possibly matching TRBD1 (6 bases). This CDR3 contains 15 residues. The V gene's germline CDR1 is LGHNA and CDR2 YNFKEQ. The V end was cut by 1 base, the J end by 0 bases, with 9 bases between. The CDR3 here is CASSQGGGDQETQYF. CDR3 in DNA: TGTGCCAGCAGCCAAGGAGGGGGTGACCAAGAGACCCAGTACTTC.

The chain employs TRBV9 and TRBJ2-7; no firm D call. The CDR3 loop spans 14 amino acids. V was pared by 0 bases and J by 3 bases, with 10 bases between. Germline assignment: CDR1 SGDLS and CDR2 YYNGEE. The CDR3: CASSVGYRYYEQYF. CDR3 nucleotides: TGTGCCAGCAGCGTAGGGTACAGATACTACGAGCAGTACTTC.

The chain links TRBV12-5 to TRBJ2-1, with D possibly matching TRBD2 (5 bases). Germline loops: CDR1 LGHNT, CDR2 FRNRAP. Trimming removed 0 bases at V and 3 bases at J, with 15 bases between. The CDR3 is 17 residues long. CDR3: CASGLVIGREGYNEQFF. CDR3 DNA sequence: TGTGCTAGTGGTTTGGTAATAGGTCGGGAAGGCTACAATGAGCAGTTCTTC.

This sequence joins TRBV4-2 and TRBJ1-1, with no clear D. V lost 1 base to trimming and J lost 1 base, with 7 bases between them. Germline values: CDR1 LGHNA, CDR2 YNFKEQ. CDR3 length: 14 amino acids. The CDR3 loop is CASSQGDWNTEAFF. For the CDR3, the DNA is TGTGCCAGCAGCCAAGGAGATTGGAACACTGAAGCTTTCTTT.

This chain joins TRBV6-1 and TRBJ1-5, with D unresolved. CDR3 length: 15 amino acids. V gave up 6 bases and J gave up 0 bases, with 12 bases separating them. Germline CDR1 and CDR2: MNHNS and SASEGT. CDR3 sequence (DNA): TGTGCCAGCAGCGGGTCTAAACGTAGCAATCAGCCCCAGCATTTT. Translation gives CASSGSKRSNQPQHF.

This chain links TRBV6-1 with TRBJ2-1; D unclear. Germline CDR1 is MNHNS and CDR2 is SASEGT. V lost 5 bases to trimming and J lost 12 bases, with 14 bases between them. The CDR3 sequence is 12 residues long. CDR3 in amino acids: CASSNAGSGQFF. The DNA for the CDR3 is TGTGCCAGCAGTAACGCCGGTTCTGGGCAGTTCTTC.

The chain joins TRBV30 to TRBJ1-1; no clear D gene. Germline CDR1 is GTSNPN and CDR2 is SVGIG (reference sequence). The CDR3 contains 11 residues. The V end was cut by 3 bases, the J end by 1 base, with 3 bases between. CDR3 loop: CAWSRNTEAFF. The DNA for the CDR3 is TGTGCCTGGAGCAGGAACACTGAAGCTTTCTTT.

The chain is built from TRBV19 and TRBJ2-7, with D possibly TRBD1 on 6 matching bases. The CDR3 is made up of 11 amino acids. V gave up 5 bases and J gave up 6 bases, with 8 bases separating them. Germline CDR1 reads LNHDA; CDR2 reads SQIVND (reference sequence). The CDR3 spells CASSDRFEQYF. The CDR3 DNA is TGTGCCAGTAGTGACAGGTTCGAGCAGTACTTC.

The CDR3 here is CASSEPGGWGNTIYF. In nucleotides, the CDR3 is TGTGCCAGCAGTGAGCCAGGGGGTTGGGGAAACACCATATATTTT. V usage is TRBV6-1 and J usage is TRBJ1-3; the match to TRBD1 covers 7 bases. Germline V gene sequence: CDR1 MNHNS, CDR2 SASEGT. The junction had 6 bases not matched to a gene; V was cut back by 3 bases and J by 4 bases. The CDR3 is made up of 15 amino acids.